This is a list of T cell receptor beta chains from one sample in a study of T cell responses to AZD1222 COVID-19 vaccine. Some clones are missing from TCRdb's copy, which holds only in-frame ones; the method was immunoSEQ multiplex PCR. The table includes around 95,000 clones, about 87% detected once. This sample comprised peripheral blood, obtained on day 0 of AZD1222 vaccination. The receptors were gathered from an adult in good health. The CDR3 runs from the conserved cysteine through the conserved F or W. The D gene is left open where the match is weak. Clone size is shown for a subset of rows, as once, few, many or a class of expanded clone.

j_call d_call v_call clone_size cdr3_aa cdr3_nt
TRBJ2-2 TRBD1 TRBV27 - CASTFTGGPYTGELFF TGTGCCAGCACCTTCACAGGGGGTCCTTACACCGGGGAGCTGTTTTTT
TRBJ2-6 TRBD2 TRBV9 - CASSPGLAGYSGANVLTF TGTGCCAGCAGCCCCGGACTAGCGGGGTATTCGGGGGCCAACGTCCTGACTTTC
TRBJ1-1 TRBD1 TRBV25-1 - CASSLGGQGAAFF TGTGCCAGCAGTCTCGGGGGACAGGGCGCGGCTTTCTTT
TRBJ2-1 TRBD2 TRBV2 - CASSVSLAGNNEQFF TGTGCCAGCAGTGTGAGTCTAGCGGGAAACAATGAGCAGTTCTTC
TRBJ2-1 TRBD1 TRBV4-2 - CASSFVGTVYNEQFF TGTGCCAGCAGCTTTGTCGGGACAGTTTACAATGAGCAGTTCTTC
TRBJ2-3 TRBD2 TRBV9 - CASSVRAGGLDTQYF TGTGCCAGCAGCGTACGAGCGGGAGGGTTAGATACGCAGTATTTT
TRBJ2-5 TRBD1 TRBV7-2 - CASSLPGTGETQYF TGTGCCAGCAGCTTACCGGGGACAGGGGAGACCCAGTACTTC
TRBJ2-1 - TRBV5-1 - CASSFASANSYNEQFF TGCGCCAGCAGCTTCGCTAGCGCCAACTCCTACAATGAGCAGTTCTTC
TRBJ2-7 - TRBV24-1 - CATSPLPTYEQYF TGTGCCACCAGTCCCCTCCCGACCTACGAGCAGTACTTC
TRBJ2-3 TRBD2 TRBV19 - CASRQGTSGSLDTQYF TGTGCCAGTAGACAAGGGACTAGCGGGAGTTTGGATACGCAGTATTTT
TRBJ2-5 TRBD2 TRBV27 - CASSPGLAGVLETQYF TGTGCCAGCAGTCCGGGACTAGCGGGAGTTTTAGAGACCCAGTACTTC
TRBJ2-5 TRBD2 TRBV4-2 few CASSQGTGTRRETQYF TGTGCCAGCAGCCAAGGGACCGGGACTAGGCGAGAGACCCAGTACTTC
TRBJ2-3 - TRBV13 - CASSSDSTDTQYF TGTGCCAGCAGCTCGGACAGCACAGATACGCAGTATTTT
TRBJ2-7 TRBD1 TRBV3-1/TRBV3-2 few CASSQGGTGGYEQYF TGTGCCAGCAGCCAAGGCGGGACAGGGGGCTACGAGCAGTACTTC
TRBJ2-7 TRBD1 TRBV6-2/TRBV6-3 - CASSETGGAYGYEQYF TGTGCCAGCAGCGAGACAGGGGGCGCTTACGGATACGAGCAGTACTTC
TRBJ2-4 TRBD1 TRBV29-1 - CSVGGTGDKNIQYF TGCAGCGTTGGAGGGACAGGGGACAAAAACATTCAGTACTTC
TRBJ1-5 - TRBV6-1 once CASSEPGTSNQPQHF TGTGCCAGCAGTGAGCCGGGGACGAGCAATCAGCCCCAGCATTTT
TRBJ2-3 - TRBV5-6 - CASSPGGTDTQYF TGTGCCAGCAGCCCGGGGGGCACAGATACGCAGTATTTT
TRBJ1-4 TRBD1 TRBV28 - CASSLPTGPRGKTNEKLFF TGTGCCAGCAGTTTACCGACAGGGCCCCGCGGGAAGACTAATGAAAAACTGTTTTTT
TRBJ2-5 - TRBV11-2 few CASSSEGGETQYF TGTGCCAGCAGCTCAGAGGGCGGAGAGACCCAGTACTTC
TRBJ2-5 - TRBV2 - CASSDQYQETQYF TGTGCCAGCAGTGATCAGTACCAAGAGACCCAGTACTTC
TRBJ1-2 - TRBV4-3 - CASSQEDGRGYTF TGCGCCAGCAGCCAAGAGGACGGCAGAGGCTACACCTTC
TRBJ2-7 - TRBV4-3 - CASSQDIGYEQYF TGCGCCAGCAGCCAAGATATCGGGTACGAGCAGTACTTC
TRBJ2-7 TRBD2 TRBV7-2 once CASSLDGGGIESYEQYF TGTGCCAGCAGCCTCGACGGGGGAGGGATAGAATCCTACGAGCAGTACTTC
TRBJ1-1 - TRBV29-1 - CSVEDGRGEAEAFF TGCAGCGTTGAAGACGGCAGGGGTGAGGCTGAAGCTTTCTTT
TRBJ2-3 - TRBV4-2 - CASSQEALGNTDTQYF TGTGCCAGCAGCCAAGAGGCGCTGGGGAACACAGATACGCAGTATTTT
TRBJ1-3 - TRBV9 - CASSVETGAGNTIYF TGTGCCAGCAGCGTAGAAACAGGTGCTGGAAACACCATATATTTT
TRBJ2-5 - TRBV18 - CASSPSLEETQYF TGTGCCAGCTCACCATCGTTGGAAGAGACCCAGTACTTC
TRBJ2-1 TRBD1 TRBV4-1 - CASSQGMQGAPGNEQFF TGCGCCAGCAGCCAAGGAATGCAGGGGGCGCCAGGCAATGAGCAGTTCTTC
TRBJ1-6 TRBD1 TRBV5-1 - CASSSGQGAFPLHF TGCGCCAGCAGCTCAGGACAGGGAGCGTTCCCCCTCCACTTT
TRBJ2-3 TRBD1 TRBV6-5 - CASSYLGQRTDTQYF TGTGCCAGCAGTTATTTGGGACAGCGCACAGATACGCAGTATTTT
TRBJ2-7 - TRBV7-2 many CASSSFGEQYF TGTGCCAGCAGCTCGTTCGGCGAGCAGTACTTC
TRBJ2-7 TRBD2 TRBV10-1 - CASSESTAGGDEQYF TGCGCCAGCAGTGAGTCAACGGCGGGAGGAGACGAGCAGTACTTC